This is a list of T cell receptor beta chains from one sample in a study of blood T cell repertoires in COVID-19. Assay: immunoSEQ multiplex PCR; the TCRdb copy retains only in-frame clones and omits some. The profile shows 190,000 or so clones, 75% to 90% of them singletons. The sequenced sample consisted of PBMCs or T cells enriched from blood (not recorded which). The receptors derive from a man aged 40-50 years who had recovered from COVID-19. Both conserved end residues are part of each CDR3. The D gene is left open where the match is weak. The size of a clone is reported for some rows only, either as once, few or many, or as a class for expanded clones.

j_gene | d_gene | v_gene | abundance | CDR3nt | CDR3aa
TRBJ2-3 | TRBD2 | TRBV28 | - | TGTGCCAGCAGGATACCGGGACTAGCGGGAGGACACACAGATACGCAGTATTTT | CASRIPGLAGGHTDTQYF
TRBJ1-4 | - | TRBV2 | - | TGTGCCAGCAGTGATAATAGGGGGAGAACTAATGAAAAACTGTTTTTT | CASSDNRGRTNEKLFF
TRBJ1-6 | TRBD1 | TRBV18 | - | TGTGCCAGCTCACCACCGGAGGGGGCCGGAGCACCCCTCCACTTT | CASSPPEGAGAPLHF
TRBJ1-3 | - | TRBV19 | - | TGTGCCAGTAGGGACAACTCTGGAAACACCATATATTTT | CASRDNSGNTIYF
TRBJ1-2 | TRBD1 | TRBV10-3 | - | TGTGCCATCAGTTCAGGGGGCGAAGACTATGGCTACACCTTC | CAISSGGEDYGYTF
TRBJ2-7 | TRBD2 | TRBV27 | once | TGTGCCAGCAGCCTAGGGACTAGCGGGAGTATAGAGCAGTACTTC | CASSLGTSGSIEQYF
TRBJ1-5 | - | TRBV27 | - | TGTGCCAGCAGTTTATCGTATGGAGGGGGGGATCAGCCCCAGCATTTT | CASSLSYGGGDQPQHF
TRBJ2-1 | TRBD2 | TRBV9 | once | TGTGCCAGCAGCGTAGTAGCGGGAGGCCCAGGTGAGCAGTTCTTC | CASSVVAGGPGEQFF
TRBJ2-1 | TRBD2 | TRBV11-2 | - | TGTGCCAGCAGTCGCGGGAGGGCGCTGAACAATGAGCAGTTCTTC | CASSRGRALNNEQFF
TRBJ1-1 | TRBD1 | TRBV6-5 | - | TGTGCCAGCAGGGCGGGACAGGGTCCTGAAGCTTTCTTT | CASRAGQGPEAFF
TRBJ2-2 | TRBD1 | TRBV29-1 | - | TGCAGCGTCGGGACAGGGACCGGGGAGCTGTTTTTT | CSVGTGTGELFF
TRBJ1-2 | - | TRBV28 | - | TGTGCCAGCAGTTCCGGACAGAACTATGGCTACACCTTC | CASSSGQNYGYTF
TRBJ1-6 | TRBD1 | TRBV3-1/TRBV3-2 | - | TGTGCCAGCAGCCAGACAGGGGCGGGTAATTCACCCCTCCACTTT | CASSQTGAGNSPLHF
TRBJ2-7 | - | TRBV19 | - | TGTGCCAGTAGTATAGGCGGGTCCTACGAGCAGTACTTC | CASSIGGSYEQYF
TRBJ2-7 | - | TRBV10-3 | few | TGTGCCATCAGTGAGACTAGTTCCTCCTACGAGCAGTACTTC | CAISETSSSYEQYF
TRBJ2-1 | TRBD2 | TRBV24-1 | - | TGTGCCACCAGTGATAGGGCTAGCGGGAGATATGAGCAGTTCTTC | CATSDRASGRYEQFF